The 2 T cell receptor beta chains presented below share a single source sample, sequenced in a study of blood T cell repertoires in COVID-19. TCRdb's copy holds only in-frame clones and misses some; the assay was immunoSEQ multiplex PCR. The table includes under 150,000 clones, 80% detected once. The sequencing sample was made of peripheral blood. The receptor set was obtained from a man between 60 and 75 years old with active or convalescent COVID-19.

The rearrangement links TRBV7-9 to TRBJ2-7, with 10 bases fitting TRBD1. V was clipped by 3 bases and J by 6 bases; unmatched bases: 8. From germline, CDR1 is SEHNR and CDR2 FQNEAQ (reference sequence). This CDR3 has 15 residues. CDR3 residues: CASSFQTWTGGEQYF. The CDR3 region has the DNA TGTGCCAGCAGCTTCCAGACTTGGACAGGGGGCGAGCAGTACTTC.

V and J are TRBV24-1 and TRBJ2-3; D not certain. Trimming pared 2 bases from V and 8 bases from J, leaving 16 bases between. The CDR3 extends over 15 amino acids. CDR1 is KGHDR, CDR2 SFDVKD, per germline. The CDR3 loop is CATSDSMGPGVTQYF. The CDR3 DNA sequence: TGTGCCACCAGTGATTCAATGGGCCCAGGCGTTACGCAGTATTTT.